In its sample, the clone carrying this T cell receptor beta chain was seen a few times. Its antigen is not identified. The data originate from a study of CD8 T cells in ankylosing spondylitis. Study-level points and caveats: Blood from ankylosing spondylitis patients appeared to carry a characteristic roughly eight-variant TCR beta motif. Reportedly, disease-linked clones are significantly enriched in ankylosing spondylitis patients' matched synovial fluid. Peripheral blood held disease-linked clones only at relatively low frequency, and these were CD8+. Before this, some motif variants had been reported in reactive arthritis synovial fluid and blood.

MiXCR, applied by TCRdb to the 5' RACE reads, yields one record per CDR3 protein. The repertoire consists of about 840,000 distinct CDR3 sequences, with about 11% occurring once and the leading ten covering 0.45% to 0.6%. Specimen: blood, either unsorted or a sorted T cell fraction (not recorded which). This receptor was taken from a male donor with ankylosing spondylitis.

As DNA, the CDR3 is TGTGCCACCAGTGAATACGGACTAGCGGGAGACGATGAGCAGTTCTTC. Protein: CATSEYGLAGDDEQFF. The chain uses TRBV24-1 and TRBJ2-1; 13 bases line up with TRBD2. Losses at the gene ends were 4 bases for V and 8 bases for J; bases not matched to a gene: 7. Per germline, CDR1 KGHDR and CDR2 SFDVKD. This CDR3 has 16 amino acids.